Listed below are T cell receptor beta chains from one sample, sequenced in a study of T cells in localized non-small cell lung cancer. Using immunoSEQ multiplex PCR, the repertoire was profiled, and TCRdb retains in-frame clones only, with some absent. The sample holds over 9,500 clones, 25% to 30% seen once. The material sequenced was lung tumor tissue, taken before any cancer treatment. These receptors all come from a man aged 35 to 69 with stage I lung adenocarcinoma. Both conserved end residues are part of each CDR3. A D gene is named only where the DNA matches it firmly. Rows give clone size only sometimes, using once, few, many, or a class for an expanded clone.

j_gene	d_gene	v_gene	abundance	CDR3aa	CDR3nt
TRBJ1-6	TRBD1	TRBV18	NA	CASSGTGQINSPLHF	TGTGCCAGCTCAGGGACGGGACAGATCAATTCACCCCTCCACTTT
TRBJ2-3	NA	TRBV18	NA	CASSPFSPSTDTQYF	TGTGCCAGCTCACCCTTCTCTCCAAGCACAGATACGCAGTATTTT
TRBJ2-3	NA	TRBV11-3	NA	CASSLEHAADTQYF	TGTGCCAGCAGCTTGGAACACGCCGCAGATACGCAGTATTTT
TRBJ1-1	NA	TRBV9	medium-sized	CASSVGVLDHTEAFF	TGTGCCAGCAGCGTAGGAGTTTTGGATCACACTGAAGCTTTCTTT
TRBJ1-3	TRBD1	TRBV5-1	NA	CASSFGGQLSGNTIYF	TGCGCCAGCAGCTTTGGGGGACAGCTCTCTGGAAACACCATATATTTT
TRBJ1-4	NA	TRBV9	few	CASSGSGEKLFF	TGTGCCAGCAGCGGGAGTGGTGAAAAACTGTTTTTT
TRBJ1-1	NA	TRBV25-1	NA	CASSEYGKGSNTEAFF	TGTGCCAGCAGTGAATATGGGAAGGGGTCGAACACTGAAGCTTTCTTT
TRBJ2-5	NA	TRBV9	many	CASKPWAQETQYF	TGTGCCAGCAAACCGTGGGCACAAGAGACCCAGTACTTC
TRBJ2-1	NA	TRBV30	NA	CAWSGFPGTYNEQFF	TGTGCCTGGAGTGGGTTCCCCGGGACCTACAATGAGCAGTTCTTC
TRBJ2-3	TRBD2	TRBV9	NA	CASSVDTGGITDTQYF	TGTGCCAGCAGCGTAGATACGGGGGGGATCACAGATACGCAGTATTTT
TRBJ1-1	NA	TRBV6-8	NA	CASSYAQANTEAFF	TGTGCCAGCAGTTACGCGCAGGCGAACACTGAAGCTTTCTTT
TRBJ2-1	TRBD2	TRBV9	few	CASSPQGLAGRHNEQFF	TGTGCCAGCAGCCCTCAGGGACTAGCGGGGCGCCACAATGAGCAGTTCTTC
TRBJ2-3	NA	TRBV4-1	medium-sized	CASSQGTVSTDTQYF	TGCGCCAGCAGCCAAGGGACAGTTTCCACAGATACGCAGTATTTT
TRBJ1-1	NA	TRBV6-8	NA	CASSGDPGILTEAFF	TGTGCCAGCAGTGGAGACCCAGGCATACTCACTGAAGCTTTCTTT
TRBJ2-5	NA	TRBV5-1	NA	CASSLVPGEQTQYF	TGCGCCAGCAGCTTGGTGCCGGGGGAGCAGACCCAGTACTTC
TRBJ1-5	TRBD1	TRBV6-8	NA	CASSTGAIDQPQHF	TGTGCCAGCAGCACAGGGGCCATAGATCAGCCCCAGCATTTT
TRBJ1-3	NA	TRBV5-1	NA	CASSLTYYEDTIYF	TGCGCCAGCAGCTTGACCTATTATGAGGACACCATATATTTT